The clone carrying this T cell receptor (beta chain) came up many times. No antigen is known for it. No patient received treatment before thyroid surgery. Germline CDR1 MGHRA, CDR2 YSYEKL. This CDR3 spans 13 amino acids. V lost 0 bases to trimming and J lost 4 bases, with 7 bases between them. The data originate from a study of metastatic and nonmetastatic thyroid tumors. The wider study: The comparison covered peripheral blood and tumor or nodule tissue in malignant and benign thyroid patients. Overall study findings and caveats: Reported TCR beta diversity, measured in blood and tumor, was significantly higher for malignant thyroid tumors than for benign nodules.

Original processing notes: Differences in CDR3 between clinicopathological groups were drawn on to build a classifier intended to discriminate distant-metastatic papillary thyroid cancer patients. TCRdb reprocessed the PCR reads using MiXCR. TCRdb assigned the V and J calls; the authors' analysis was not used. Of approximately 20,000 clones in the sample, 12% are singletons; the top ten hold approximately 6.2%. This sequence joins TRBV4-1 and TRBJ2-7; possibly TRBD1 for D (5 bases). Sample: blood. This clonotype was sampled from a male donor with papillary thyroid cancer or a benign thyroid nodule (not recorded which). Some clones in this sample may be carry-over from other donors' samples. Here the CDR3 DNA reads TGCGCCAGCAGCCAAGAACAGGCTTACGAGCAGTACTTC. Translated: CASSQEQAYEQYF.